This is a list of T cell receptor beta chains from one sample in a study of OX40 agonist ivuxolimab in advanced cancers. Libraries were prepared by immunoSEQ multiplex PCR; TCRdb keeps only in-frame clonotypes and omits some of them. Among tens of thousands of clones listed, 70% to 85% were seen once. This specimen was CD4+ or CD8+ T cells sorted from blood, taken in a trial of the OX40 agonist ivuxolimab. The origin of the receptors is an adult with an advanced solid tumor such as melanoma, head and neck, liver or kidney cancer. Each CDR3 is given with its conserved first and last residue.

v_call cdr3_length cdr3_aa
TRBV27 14 CASSRDRNSYEQYF
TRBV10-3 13 CAISGGLNTEAFF
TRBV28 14 CASSLGGRQETQYF
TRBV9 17 CASSVDPRGRSYNEQFF
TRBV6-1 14 CASSVLAGFYEQYF
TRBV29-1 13 CSVRAAGTGELFF
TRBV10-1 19 CASSAPRGQQKNHNEKLFF
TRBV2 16 CASSPVRSILQETQYF
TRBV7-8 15 CASSLSGGASSEQFF
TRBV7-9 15 CASSWTAEGGQPQHF
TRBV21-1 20 CASTNTEQGQGVSGANVLTF
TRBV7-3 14 CASSLTGTVYEQYF
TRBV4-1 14 CASSQGWTGEVLTF
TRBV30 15 CAWSQMGRPKETQYF
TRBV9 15 CASSASGSYYNEQFF
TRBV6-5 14 CASTVRTNTGELFF
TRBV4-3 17 CASSQALRDRGFEKLFF
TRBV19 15 CASSILGTGHDEQYF
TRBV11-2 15 CASSTGLAGGETQYF
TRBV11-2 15 CASSFGGGEKETQYF
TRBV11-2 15 CASSTGTGNSYEQYF
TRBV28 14 CASSVTGRDTEAFF
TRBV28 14 CASSFGQIWETQYF
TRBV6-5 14 CASSYGGKSEKLFF
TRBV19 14 CASSAQQGVYGYTF
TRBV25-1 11 CASSEIVEQYF
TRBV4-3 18 CASSQVASGTGDLDTQYF
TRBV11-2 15 CASSLVSGQPYEQYF
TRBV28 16 CASSSRRTESTDTQYF
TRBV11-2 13 CASSLQMGGVAFF
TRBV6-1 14 CASSEAQGYYGYTF
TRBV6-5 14 CASRDRGSTDTQYF
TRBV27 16 CASSLRLAGRINEQYF
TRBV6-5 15 CASSAPSGGSDTQYF
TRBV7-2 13 CASSLESYYEQYF
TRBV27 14 CASSDTLRLYEQYF
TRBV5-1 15 CASRRDWGSTYEQYF
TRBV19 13 CASSRDPSYEQYF
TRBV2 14 CASSDLQSHNEQFF
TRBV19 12 CASSTFDQPQHF
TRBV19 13 CASLKAENTEAFF
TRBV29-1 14 CSVVPGLSGNTIYF
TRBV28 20 CASSYPSVYKRQGGNTEAFF
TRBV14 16 CASSQRGGNRYNEQFF
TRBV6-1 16 CATSELGGRGNQPQHF
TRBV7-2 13 CASSLSGSTEAFF
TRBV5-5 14 CASSLEGQGVGYTF
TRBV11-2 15 CASSSQLMAYNEQFF
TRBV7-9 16 CASSFGTGSPNTEAFF
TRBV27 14 CASSLLAGTYEQYF
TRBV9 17 CASSAGPILDTGYEQFF
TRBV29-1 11 CSADQVDEQFF
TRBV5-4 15 CASSFWGQGSYEQYF
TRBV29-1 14 CSVKYEGWNEKLFF
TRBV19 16 CASSTPGLRTYNEQFF
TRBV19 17 CASSNQVGPGSNQPQHF
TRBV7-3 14 CASSPDRTTDTQYF
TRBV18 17 CASSPPRAGLPTYEQYF
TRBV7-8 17 CASSLNWEGYSGNTIYF
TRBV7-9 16 CASSPPGQGGGNEQFF